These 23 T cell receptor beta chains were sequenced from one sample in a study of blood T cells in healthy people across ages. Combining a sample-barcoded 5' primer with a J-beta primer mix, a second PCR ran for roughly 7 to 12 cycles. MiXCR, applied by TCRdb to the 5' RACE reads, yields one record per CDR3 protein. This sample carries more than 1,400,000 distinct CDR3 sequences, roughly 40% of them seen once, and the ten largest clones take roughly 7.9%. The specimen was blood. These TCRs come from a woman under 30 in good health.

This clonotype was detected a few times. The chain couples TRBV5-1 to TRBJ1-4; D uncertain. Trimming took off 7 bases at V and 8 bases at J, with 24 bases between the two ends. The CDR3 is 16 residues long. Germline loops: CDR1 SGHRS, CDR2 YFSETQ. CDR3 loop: CASAREVGILAEKLFF. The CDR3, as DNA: TGCGCCAGCGCGAGGGAGGTTGGGATCTTAGCCGAAAAACTGTTTTTT.

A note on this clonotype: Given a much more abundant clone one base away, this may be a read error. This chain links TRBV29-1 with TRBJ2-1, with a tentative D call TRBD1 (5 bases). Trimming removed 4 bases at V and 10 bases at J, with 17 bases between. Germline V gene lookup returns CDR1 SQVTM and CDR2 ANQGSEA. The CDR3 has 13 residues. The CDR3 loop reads CSVAGRASYEQFF. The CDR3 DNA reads TGCAGCGTTGCGGGCAGGGCCTCCTACGAGCAGTTCTTC.

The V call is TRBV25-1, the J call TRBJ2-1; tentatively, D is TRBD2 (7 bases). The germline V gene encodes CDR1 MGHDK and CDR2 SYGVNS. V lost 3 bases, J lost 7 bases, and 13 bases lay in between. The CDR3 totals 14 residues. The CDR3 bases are TGTGCCAGCAGTGAGAGGGGGGGCGGGAATGAGCAGTTCTTC. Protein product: CASSERGGGNEQFF.

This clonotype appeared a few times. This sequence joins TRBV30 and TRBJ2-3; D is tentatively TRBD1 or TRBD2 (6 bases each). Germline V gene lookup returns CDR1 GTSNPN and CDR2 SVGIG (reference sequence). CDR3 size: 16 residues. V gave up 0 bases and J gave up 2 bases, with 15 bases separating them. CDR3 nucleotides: TGTGCCTGGAGTGTGGGGGGCGCCCCAGTCACAGATACGCAGTATTTT. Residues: CAWSVGGAPVTDTQYF.

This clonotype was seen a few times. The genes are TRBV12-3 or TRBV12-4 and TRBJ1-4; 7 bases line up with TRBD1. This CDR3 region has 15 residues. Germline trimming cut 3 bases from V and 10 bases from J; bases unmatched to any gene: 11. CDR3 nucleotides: TGTGCCAGCAGTTTCCGTGGGACAGAACAAGGAAAACTGTTTTTT. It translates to CASSFRGTEQGKLFF.

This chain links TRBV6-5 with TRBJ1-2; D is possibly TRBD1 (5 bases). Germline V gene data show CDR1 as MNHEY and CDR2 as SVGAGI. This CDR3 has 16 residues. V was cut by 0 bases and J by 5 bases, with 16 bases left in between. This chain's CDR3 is CASSYSKSGAPYGYTF. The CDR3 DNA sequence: TGTGCCAGCAGTTACTCAAAGTCCGGGGCCCCTTATGGCTACACCTTC.

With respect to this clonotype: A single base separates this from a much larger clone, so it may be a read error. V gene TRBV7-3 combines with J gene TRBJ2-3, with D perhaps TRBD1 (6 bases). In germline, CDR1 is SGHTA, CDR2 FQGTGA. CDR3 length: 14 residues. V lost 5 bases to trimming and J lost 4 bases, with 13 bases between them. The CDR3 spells CASSPPGVADTQYF. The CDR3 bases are TGTGCCAGCAGCCCTCCAGGGGTCGCAGATACGCAGTATTTT.

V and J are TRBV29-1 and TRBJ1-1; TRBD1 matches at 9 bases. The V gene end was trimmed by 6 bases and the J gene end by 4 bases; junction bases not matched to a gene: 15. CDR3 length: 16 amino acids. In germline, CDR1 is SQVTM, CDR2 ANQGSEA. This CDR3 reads CSVTPGQGRASTEAFF. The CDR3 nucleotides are TGCAGCGTCACCCCGGGACAGGGTCGGGCAAGCACTGAAGCTTTCTTT.

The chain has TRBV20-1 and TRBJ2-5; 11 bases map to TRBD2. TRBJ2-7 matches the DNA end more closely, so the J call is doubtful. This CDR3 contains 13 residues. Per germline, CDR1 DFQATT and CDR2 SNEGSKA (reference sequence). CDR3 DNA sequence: TGCAGTGCCCCACTAGCGGGAGCGGACGAGCAGTACTTC. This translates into CSAPLAGADEQYF.

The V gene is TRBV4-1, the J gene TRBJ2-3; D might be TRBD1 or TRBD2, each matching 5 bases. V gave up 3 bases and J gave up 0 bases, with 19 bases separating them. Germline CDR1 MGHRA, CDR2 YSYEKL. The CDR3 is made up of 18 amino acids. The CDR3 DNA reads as TGCGCCAGCAGCCATGGCCCCGGGGCCTCAGGGAGCACAGATACGCAGTATTTT. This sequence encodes CASSHGPGASGSTDTQYF.

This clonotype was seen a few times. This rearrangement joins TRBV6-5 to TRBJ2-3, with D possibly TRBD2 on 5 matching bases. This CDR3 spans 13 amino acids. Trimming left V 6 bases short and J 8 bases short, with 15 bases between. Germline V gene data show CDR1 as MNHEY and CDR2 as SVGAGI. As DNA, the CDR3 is TGTGCCAGCAGGACGGATCCCGCGGGTACGCAGTATTTT. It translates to CASRTDPAGTQYF.

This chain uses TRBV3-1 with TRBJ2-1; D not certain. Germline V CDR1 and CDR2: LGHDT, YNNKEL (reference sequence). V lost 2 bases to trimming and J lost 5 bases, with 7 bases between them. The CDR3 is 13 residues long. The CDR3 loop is CASSQFQDNEQFF. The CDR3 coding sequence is TGTGCCAGCAGCCAATTCCAGGACAATGAGCAGTTCTTC.

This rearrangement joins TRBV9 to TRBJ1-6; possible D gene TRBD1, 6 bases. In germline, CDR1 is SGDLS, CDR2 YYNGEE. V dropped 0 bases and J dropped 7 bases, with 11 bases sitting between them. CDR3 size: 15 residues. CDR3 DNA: TGTGCCAGCAGCGTAGGTTCAGGGGACAATTCACCCCTCCACTTT. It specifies CASSVGSGDNSPLHF. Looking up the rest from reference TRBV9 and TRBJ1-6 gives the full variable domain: DSGVTQTPKHLITATGQRVTLRCSPRSGDLSVYWYQQSLDQGLQFLIQYYNGEERAKGNILERFSAQQFPDLHSELNLSSLELGDSALYFCASSVGSGDNSPLHFGNGTRLTVT.

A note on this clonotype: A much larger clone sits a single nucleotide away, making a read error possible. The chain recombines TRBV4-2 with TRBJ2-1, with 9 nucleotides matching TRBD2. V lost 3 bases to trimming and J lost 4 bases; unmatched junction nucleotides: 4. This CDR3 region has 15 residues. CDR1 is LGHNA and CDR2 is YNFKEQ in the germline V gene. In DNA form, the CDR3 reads TGTGCCAGCAGCCAGAGACTAGCGGATTACAATGAGCAGTTCTTC. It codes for CASSQRLADYNEQFF.

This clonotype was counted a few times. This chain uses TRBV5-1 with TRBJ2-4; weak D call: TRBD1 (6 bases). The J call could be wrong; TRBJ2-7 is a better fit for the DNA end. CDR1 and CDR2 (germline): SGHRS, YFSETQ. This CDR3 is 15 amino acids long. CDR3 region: CASSFTRQANYEQYF. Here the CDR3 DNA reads TGCGCCAGCAGCTTCACACGACAGGCGAACTACGAGCAGTACTTC.

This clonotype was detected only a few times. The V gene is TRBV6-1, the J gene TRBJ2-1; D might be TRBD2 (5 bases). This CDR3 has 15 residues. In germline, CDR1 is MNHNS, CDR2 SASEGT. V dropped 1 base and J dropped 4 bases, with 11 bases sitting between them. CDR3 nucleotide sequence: TGTGCCAGCAGTGAAGGGCCGAGGGTATACAATGAGCAGTTCTTC. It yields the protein CASSEGPRVYNEQFF.

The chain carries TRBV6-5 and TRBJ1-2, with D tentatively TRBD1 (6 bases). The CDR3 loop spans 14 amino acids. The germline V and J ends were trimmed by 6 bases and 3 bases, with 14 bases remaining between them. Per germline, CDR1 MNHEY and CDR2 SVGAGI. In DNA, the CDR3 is TGTGCCAGCAGCGCAACAGGGTCCGACTATGGCTACACCTTC. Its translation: CASSATGSDYGYTF.

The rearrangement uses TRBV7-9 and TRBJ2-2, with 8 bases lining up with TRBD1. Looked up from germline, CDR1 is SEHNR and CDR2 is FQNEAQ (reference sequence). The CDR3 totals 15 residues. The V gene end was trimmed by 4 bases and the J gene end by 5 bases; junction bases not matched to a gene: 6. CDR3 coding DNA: TGTGCCAGCAGCTCGGCAGGGGGCGCAACCGGGGAGCTGTTTTTT. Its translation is CASSSAGGATGELFF.

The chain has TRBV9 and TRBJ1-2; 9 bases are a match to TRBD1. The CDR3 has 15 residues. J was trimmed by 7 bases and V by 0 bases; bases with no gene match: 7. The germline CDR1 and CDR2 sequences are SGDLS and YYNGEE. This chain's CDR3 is CASSVVEDRGSGYTF. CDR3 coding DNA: TGTGCCAGCAGCGTAGTAGAGGACAGGGGTTCTGGCTACACCTTC.

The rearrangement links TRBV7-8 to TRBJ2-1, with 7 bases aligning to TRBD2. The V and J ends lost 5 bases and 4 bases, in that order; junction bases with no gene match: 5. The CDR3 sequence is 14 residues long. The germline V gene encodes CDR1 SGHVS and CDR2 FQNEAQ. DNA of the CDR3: TGTGCCAGCAGCGCCGTAGCGGGTTACAATGAGCAGTTCTTC. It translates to CASSAVAGYNEQFF.

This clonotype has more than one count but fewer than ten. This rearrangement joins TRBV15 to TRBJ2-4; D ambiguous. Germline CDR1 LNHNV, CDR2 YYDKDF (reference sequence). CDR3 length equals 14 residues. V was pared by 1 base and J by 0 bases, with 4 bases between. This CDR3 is CATSRGGAKNIQYF. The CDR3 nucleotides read TGTGCCACCAGCAGAGGCGGAGCCAAAAACATTCAGTACTTC.

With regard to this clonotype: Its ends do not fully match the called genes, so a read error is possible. The CDR3 DNA sequence: TGTGCCAGCAGGGGGACTTATAGCTCCTACAATAAGCAGTTCTTC. Its translation: CASRGTYSSYNKQFF. The J gene is TRBJ2-1, the V gene TRBV6-1, with D maybe TRBD2 (6 bases). Germline lookup yields CDR1 MNHNS and CDR2 SASEGT. The CDR3 totals 15 residues.

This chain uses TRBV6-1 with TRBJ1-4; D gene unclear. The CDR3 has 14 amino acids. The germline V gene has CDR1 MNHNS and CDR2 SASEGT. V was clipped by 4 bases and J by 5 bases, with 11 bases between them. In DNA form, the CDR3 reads TGTGCCAGCAGTGTCCCCCGAAAAAATGAAAAACTGTTTTTT. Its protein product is CASSVPRKNEKLFF.